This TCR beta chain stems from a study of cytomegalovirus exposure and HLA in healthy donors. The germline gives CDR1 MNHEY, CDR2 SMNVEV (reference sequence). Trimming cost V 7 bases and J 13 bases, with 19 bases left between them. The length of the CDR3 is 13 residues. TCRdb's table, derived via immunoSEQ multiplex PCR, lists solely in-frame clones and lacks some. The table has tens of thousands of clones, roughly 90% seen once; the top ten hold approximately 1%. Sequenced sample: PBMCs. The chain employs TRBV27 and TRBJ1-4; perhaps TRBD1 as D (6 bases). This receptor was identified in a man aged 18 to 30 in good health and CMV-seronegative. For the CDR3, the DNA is TGTGCCAGCAAGGAGGGAGGGGGAGAGAGACTGTTTTTT. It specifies CASKEGGGERLFF.